This T cell receptor (beta chain) was profiled in a study of beta chain features in type 1 diabetes. Deletions cut 5 bases from V and 4 bases from J, with 22 bases between. This CDR3 region has 17 residues. CDR1 and CDR2 from the germline V gene are SSHAT and FNYEAQ (reference sequence). The authors reverse transcribed all of the isolated RNA, so sequencing captured expressed TCRB transcripts. Generated by immunoSEQ multiplex PCR, the TCRdb table keeps only in-frame clones and is missing some. The sample shows 350,000 to 450,000 clones, approximately 15% of them seen only once. The chain joins TRBV7-7 to TRBJ2-3; D perhaps matches TRBD2 (6 bases). Sequencing was carried out using naive CD4+ T cells from blood. The sequence was collected from a woman aged 18-29 years in good health. CDR3 in DNA: TGTGCCAGCAGCCCCTTACCACTGTGGGGGGAGGCAGATACGCAGTATTTT. Translated: CASSPLPLWGEADTQYF.